The 10 T cell receptor beta chains presented below share a single source sample, sequenced in a study of T-cell reconstitution after alpha-beta-depleted transplantation in children. Construction of the TCRbeta library involved unique molecular identifiers. TCRdb processed the PCR reads anew with MiXCR; each CDR3 protein has one entry. The data show about 200,000 distinct CDR3 sequences, 5.5% to 7% seen once. Sequences were derived from PBMCs, sampled before TCRalphabeta/CD19-depleted stem cell transplant. These receptor sequences come from a girl in the first two years of life with combined immunodeficiency, due to receive a stem cell transplant.

This clonotype was counted at least ten times. This chain uses TRBV5-5 with TRBJ2-7; D unresolved. The germline V gene encodes CDR1 SGHKS and CDR2 YYEKEE (reference sequence). The CDR3 spans 15 residues. The germline V and J ends were trimmed by 0 bases and 0 bases, with 10 bases remaining between them. The CDR3 is CASSLEWYSSYEQYF. The CDR3 bases are TGTGCCAGCAGCTTGGAGTGGTATAGCTCCTACGAGCAGTACTTC.

This clonotype occurred many times. Germline is not matched at one junction end, which may reflect a read error. The chain employs TRBV7-8 and TRBJ2-7; perhaps TRBD1 as D (5 bases). The CDR3 has 13 amino acids. CDR1 is SGHVS, CDR2 FQNEAQ, per germline. CDR3 in DNA: TGTGCCAGCATCTTACCAGGGTCTGGTGAGCAGTACTTC. Translated: CASILPGSGEQYF.

The chain is built from TRBV30 and TRBJ1-5; D is possibly TRBD1 (5 bases). CDR1 and CDR2 from the germline V gene are GTSNPN and SVGIG (reference sequence). V was shortened by 0 bases and J by 6 bases, with 12 bases between the two germline ends. The CDR3 spans 14 residues. The CDR3 reads CAWSVQQASQPQHF. Written as DNA, the CDR3 is TGTGCCTGGAGTGTCCAACAGGCTTCTCAGCCCCAGCATTTT.

This clonotype has ten or more counts. V usage is TRBV20-1 and J usage is TRBJ2-5; TRBD2 matches at 8 bases. V lost 0 bases to trimming and J lost 1 base; unmatched junction nucleotides: 10. This CDR3 is built from 17 residues. The germline V gene has CDR1 DFQATT and CDR2 SNEGSKA (reference sequence). CDR3 coding DNA: TGCAGTGCTAGAGATCTTCAAGTCGGGAGGGCCCAAGAGACCCAGTACTTC. Amino acid sequence: CSARDLQVGRAQETQYF.

This clonotype turned up a few times. J is TRBJ1-2 and V is TRBV20-1; 8 bases match TRBD1. Germline V gene data show CDR1 as DFQATT and CDR2 as SNEGSKA (reference sequence). Trimming removed 3 bases from V and 5 bases from J; junction bases left unmatched: 2. The CDR3 totals 12 residues. Here the CDR3 DNA reads TGCAGTGCTAGCAACAGGGGGTATGGCTACACCTTC. Protein: CSASNRGYGYTF.

This clonotype was counted between two and nine times. The chain has TRBV5-1 and TRBJ2-5; D gene uncertain. There are 18 residues in the CDR3. With 2 bases removed from V and 3 bases from J, the gap between germline ends came to 23 bases. Germline CDR1 is SGHRS and CDR2 is YFSETQ. CDR3: CASSLVVVAYSQKETQYF. As DNA, the CDR3 is TGCGCCAGCAGCTTAGTGGTGGTGGCGTATTCGCAAAAAGAGACCCAGTACTTC.

The sample holds many counts of this clonotype. The chain has TRBV7-2 and TRBJ2-5, with 7 positions matching TRBD2. This CDR3 comprises 17 residues. From germline, CDR1 is SGHTA and CDR2 FQGNSA. J lost 1 base, V lost 3 bases, and 11 bases had no gene match. CDR3 amino acids: CASSFFGRKASQETQYF. CDR3 bases: TGTGCCAGCAGCTTCTTCGGGAGGAAAGCATCCCAAGAGACCCAGTACTTC.

Many counts were recorded for this clonotype. This rearrangement joins TRBV6-5 to TRBJ2-7, with 7 bases that match TRBD1. CDR1 and CDR2 from the germline V gene are MNHEY and SVGAGI. This CDR3 is built from 17 residues. Germline trimming cut 4 bases from V and 1 base from J; bases unmatched to any gene: 13. The CDR3 DNA is TGTGCCAGCAGTTCCCCAATGATGGGGACAGAATCCTACGAGCAGTACTTC. Translating gives CASSSPMMGTESYEQYF.

This clonotype was seen a few times. J is TRBJ2-2 and V is TRBV7-6; D perhaps matches TRBD2 (5 bases). The CDR3 is 16 amino acids. V was pared by 4 bases and J by 5 bases, with 17 bases between. Germline lookup yields CDR1 SGHVS and CDR2 FNYEAQ. The CDR3 loop is CASSSLAGARTGELFF. CDR3 coding DNA: TGTGCCAGCAGCTCCCTCGCGGGCGCCCGTACCGGGGAGCTGTTTTTT.

The sample holds many counts of this clonotype. This sequence joins TRBV7-2 and TRBJ2-7, with D hard to call. The CDR3 covers 14 residues. Per the germline V gene, CDR1 is SGHTA and CDR2 is FQGNSA. V was pared by 0 bases and J by 4 bases, with 10 bases between. This CDR3 is CASSLASFEYEQYF. Here the CDR3 DNA reads TGTGCCAGCAGCTTAGCCTCATTCGAGTACGAGCAGTACTTC.